These T cell receptor beta chains were read from a single sample in a study of Graves' ophthalmopathy and Graves' hyperthyroidism. TCRdb reanalysed the multiplex PCR reads using MiXCR and keeps one entry per CDR3 protein. Found here are around 400,000 distinct CDR3 sequences, roughly 18% of them singletons; the top ten hold around 1.6%. The sample taken for sequencing was peripheral blood. These receptors were taken from a woman under 30 with Graves' ophthalmopathy. CDR3s leave out the opening cysteine and the closing phenylalanine or tryptophan.

>TRBV6-2/TRBV6-3
ASRGLDRTPHEQY
>TRBV6-1
ASSPLAGGTQY
>TRBV12-3/TRBV12-4
ASSLRRGVRYDYT
>TRBV6-2/TRBV6-3
ASSSNREAGEAF
>TRBV7-8
ASSLMGTGVQPQH
>TRBV5-5
ASSWTGGDTGELF
>TRBV10-3
ASSPGQGTDEQY
>TRBV11-1
ASSSGAGRYSYEQY
>TRBV12-3/TRBV12-4
ASSLMGTPMNTEAF
>TRBV2
ASSEVSLGTEAF
>TRBV2
ASTYSTEAF